Described below is a single T cell receptor beta chain sequence and its context. This entry comes from a study of shared clonotypes between healthy human individuals. Per germline, CDR1 SGHAT and CDR2 FQNNGV. Trimming cost V 2 bases and J 10 bases; bases outside gene matches: 11. The CDR3 runs to 15 residues. Assay used: immunoSEQ multiplex PCR; TCRdb lists only in-frame clones, some missing. Here the sample spans approximately 2,300,000 clones, 85% to 95% being singletons. The chain links TRBV11-2 to TRBJ2-1; TRBD2 matches at 7 bases. The clonotype was recovered from a man between 18 and 35 years old in good health. Some clones in this sample may be carry-over from other donors' samples. The sample comprised naive CD4+ T cells from PBMCs. Specified subset: CD45RA+ positively selected. CDR3 sequence: CASSLRGTTVIEQFF. The CDR3 DNA is TGTGCCAGCAGCTTACGTGGGACTACGGTGATCGAGCAGTTCTTC.